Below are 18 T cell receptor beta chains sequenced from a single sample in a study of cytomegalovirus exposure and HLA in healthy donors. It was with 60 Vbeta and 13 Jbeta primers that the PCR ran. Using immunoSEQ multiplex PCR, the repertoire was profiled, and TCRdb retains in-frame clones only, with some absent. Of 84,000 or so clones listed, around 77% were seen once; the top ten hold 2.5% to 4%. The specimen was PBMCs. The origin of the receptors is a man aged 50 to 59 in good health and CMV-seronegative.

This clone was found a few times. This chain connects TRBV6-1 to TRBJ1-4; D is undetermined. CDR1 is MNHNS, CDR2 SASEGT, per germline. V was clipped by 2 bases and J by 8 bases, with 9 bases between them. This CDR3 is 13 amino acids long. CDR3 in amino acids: CASSEYGPEKLFF. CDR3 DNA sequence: TGTGCCAGCAGTGAATATGGGCCAGAAAAACTGTTTTTT.

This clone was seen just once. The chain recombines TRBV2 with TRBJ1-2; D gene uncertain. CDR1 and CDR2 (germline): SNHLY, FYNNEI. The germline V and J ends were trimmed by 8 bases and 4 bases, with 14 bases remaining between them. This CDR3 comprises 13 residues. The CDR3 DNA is TGTGCCAGCCGAGGGTTGTCTGCCTATGGCTACACCTTC. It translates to CASRGLSAYGYTF.

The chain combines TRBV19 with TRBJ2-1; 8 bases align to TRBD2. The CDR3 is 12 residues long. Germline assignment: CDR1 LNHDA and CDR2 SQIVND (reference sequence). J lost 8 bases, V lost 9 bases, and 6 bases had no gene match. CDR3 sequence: CASGTRWDEQFF. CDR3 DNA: TGTGCCAGCGGGACTAGGTGGGATGAGCAGTTCTTC.

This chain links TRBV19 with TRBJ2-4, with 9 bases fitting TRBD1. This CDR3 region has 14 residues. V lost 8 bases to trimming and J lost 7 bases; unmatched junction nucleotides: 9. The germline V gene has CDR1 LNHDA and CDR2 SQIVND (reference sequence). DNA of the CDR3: TGTGCCAGTCTCAGGGGACAGGGTGAGAACATTCAGTACTTC. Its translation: CASLRGQGENIQYF.

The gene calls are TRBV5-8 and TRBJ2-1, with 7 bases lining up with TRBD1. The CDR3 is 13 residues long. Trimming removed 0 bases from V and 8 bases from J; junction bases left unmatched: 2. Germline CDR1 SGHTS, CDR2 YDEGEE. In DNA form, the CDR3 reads TGTGCCAGCAGCTTGGACAGGGGTGATGAGCAGTTCTTC. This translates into CASSLDRGDEQFF.

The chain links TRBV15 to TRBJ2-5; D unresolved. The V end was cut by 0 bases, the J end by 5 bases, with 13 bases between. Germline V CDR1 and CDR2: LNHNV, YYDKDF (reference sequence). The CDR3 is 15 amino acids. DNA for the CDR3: TGTGCCACCAGCAGAGATAGTGAGGAGCTGGAGACCCAGTACTTC. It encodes CATSRDSEELETQYF.

The CDR3 DNA follows: TGTGCCAGCAGTTACTCGAGTTACCGGAACTATGGCTACACCTTC. Protein sequence: CASSYSSYRNYGYTF. The chain employs TRBV6-5 and TRBJ1-2; the D is unclear. Germline V gene sequence: CDR1 MNHEY, CDR2 SVGAGI. Trimming left V 0 bases short and J 2 bases short, with 10 bases between. The CDR3 totals 15 residues.

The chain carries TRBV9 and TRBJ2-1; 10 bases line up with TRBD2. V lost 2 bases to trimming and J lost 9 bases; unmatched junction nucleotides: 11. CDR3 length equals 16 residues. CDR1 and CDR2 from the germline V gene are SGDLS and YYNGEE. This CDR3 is CASSVNPSGGAAEQFF. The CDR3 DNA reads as TGTGCCAGCAGCGTTAACCCGAGCGGGGGGGCCGCTGAGCAGTTCTTC.

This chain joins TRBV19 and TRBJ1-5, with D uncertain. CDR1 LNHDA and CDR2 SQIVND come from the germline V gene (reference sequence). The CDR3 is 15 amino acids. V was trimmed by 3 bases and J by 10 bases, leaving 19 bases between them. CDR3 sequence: CASSMGRIRDNPQHF. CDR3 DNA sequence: TGTGCCAGTAGTATGGGGAGGATCCGAGATAATCCCCAGCATTTT.

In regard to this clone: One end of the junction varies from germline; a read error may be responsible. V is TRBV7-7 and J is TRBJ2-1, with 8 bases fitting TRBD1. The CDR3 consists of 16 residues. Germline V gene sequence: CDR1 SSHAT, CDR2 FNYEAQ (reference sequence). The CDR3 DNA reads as TGTGCTAGCAGCCGCACGACAGGGGTCCCTTACAATGAGCAGTTCTTC. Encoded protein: CASSRTTGVPYNEQFF.

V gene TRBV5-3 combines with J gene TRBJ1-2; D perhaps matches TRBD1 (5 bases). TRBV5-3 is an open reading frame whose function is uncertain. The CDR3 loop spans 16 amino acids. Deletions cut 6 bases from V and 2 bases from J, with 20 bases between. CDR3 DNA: TGTGCCAGAATGGAAAGGGGAGGGAAGGCGAACTATGGCTACACCTTC. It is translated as CARMERGGKANYGYTF.

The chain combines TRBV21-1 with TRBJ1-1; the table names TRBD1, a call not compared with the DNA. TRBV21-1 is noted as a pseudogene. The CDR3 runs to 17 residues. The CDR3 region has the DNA TGTGCCAGCAGCAAATCCTCTCCAGGGCCACCGAACACTGAAGCTTTCTTT. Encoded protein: CASSKSSPGPPNTEAFF.

CDR3 region: CASSYRGGVQETQYF. The DNA for the CDR3 is TGTGCCAGCAGTTACCGCGGGGGGGTCCAAGAGACCCAGTACTTC. This rearrangement joins TRBV6-6 to TRBJ2-5, with 9 positions matching TRBD2. Germline-derived CDR1 and CDR2 are MNHNY and SVGAGI (reference sequence). CDR3 length: 15 residues. Germline trimming cut 2 bases from V and 1 base from J; bases unmatched to any gene: 2.

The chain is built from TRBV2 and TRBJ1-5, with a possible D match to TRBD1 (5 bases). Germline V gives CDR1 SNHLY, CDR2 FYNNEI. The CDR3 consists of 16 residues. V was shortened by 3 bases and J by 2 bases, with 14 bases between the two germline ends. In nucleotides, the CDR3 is TGTGCCAGCAGTGAGACGGACCGGGGGGGCAATCAGCCCCAGCATTTT. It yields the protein CASSETDRGGNQPQHF.

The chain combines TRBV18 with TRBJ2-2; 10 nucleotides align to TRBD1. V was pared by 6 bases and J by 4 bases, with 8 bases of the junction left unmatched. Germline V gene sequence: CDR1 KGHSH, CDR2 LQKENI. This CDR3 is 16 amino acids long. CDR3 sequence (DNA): TGTGCCAGCTCGCATCCGGGACAGGGGTCCACCGGGGAGCTGTTTTTT. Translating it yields CASSHPGQGSTGELFF.

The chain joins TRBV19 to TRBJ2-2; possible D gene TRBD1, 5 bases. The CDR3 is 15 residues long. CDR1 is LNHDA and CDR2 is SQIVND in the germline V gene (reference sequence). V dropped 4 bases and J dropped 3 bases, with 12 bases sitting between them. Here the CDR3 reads CASSSDRRYTGELFF. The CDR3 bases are TGTGCCAGTAGTAGCGACAGAAGATACACCGGGGAGCTGTTTTTT.

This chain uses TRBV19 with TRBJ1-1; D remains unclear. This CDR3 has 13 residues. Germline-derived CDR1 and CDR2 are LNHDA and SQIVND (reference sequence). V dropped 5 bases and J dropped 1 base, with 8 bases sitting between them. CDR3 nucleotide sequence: TGTGCCAGTAGTCTCACCGGGAACACTGAAGCTTTCTTT. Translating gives CASSLTGNTEAFF.

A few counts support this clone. The CDR3 loop reads CASSRSNTYYGYTF. DNA for the CDR3: TGTGCCAGCAGCCGATCGAATACATACTATGGCTACACCTTC. The V call is TRBV5-6, the J call TRBJ1-2; no clear D gene. The CDR3 covers 14 residues. V lost 4 bases, J lost 3 bases, and 13 bases lay in between. The germline V gene encodes CDR1 SGHDT and CDR2 YYEEEE.